This T cell receptor (beta chain) was recorded in a study of cytomegalovirus exposure and HLA in healthy donors. Use of 60 Vbeta and 13 Jbeta primers characterized the PCR. TCRdb's table, derived via immunoSEQ multiplex PCR, lists solely in-frame clones and lacks some. The sample holds approximately 120,000 clones, approximately 81% seen once. As regards this clone: What it recognizes is unknown.

CDR3 length: 15 amino acids. The ends lost 6 bases at V and 7 bases at J; junction bases unmatched: 6. Per germline, CDR1 SNHLY and CDR2 FYNNEI. Study-wide results and limits: DRB1 showed the most TCR associations and HLA-C the fewest in a later analysis, as rates varied by HLA locus. CMV antigen specificity of a few CMV-associated chains was confirmed in vitro. Association of a missense DCLRE1C variant with TCR beta V- and J-gene trimming was reported in a later analysis.

Sequencing used PBMCs. This receptor was obtained from a man aged 18 to 30 in good health and CMV-seropositive. The chain combines TRBV2 with TRBJ2-1, with 13 positions matching TRBD2. The CDR3 spells CASRRLAGGGNEQFF. In nucleotides, the CDR3 is TGTGCCAGCAGGCGACTAGCGGGAGGTGGTAATGAGCAGTTCTTC. Full variable domain (outside the CDR3, taken from reference TRBV2 and TRBJ2-1): EPEVTQTPSHQVTQMGQEVILRCVPISNHLYFYWYRQILGQKVEFLVSFYNNEISEKSEIFDDQFSVERPDGSNFTLKIRSTKLEDSAMYFCASRRLAGGGNEQFFGPGTRLTVL.